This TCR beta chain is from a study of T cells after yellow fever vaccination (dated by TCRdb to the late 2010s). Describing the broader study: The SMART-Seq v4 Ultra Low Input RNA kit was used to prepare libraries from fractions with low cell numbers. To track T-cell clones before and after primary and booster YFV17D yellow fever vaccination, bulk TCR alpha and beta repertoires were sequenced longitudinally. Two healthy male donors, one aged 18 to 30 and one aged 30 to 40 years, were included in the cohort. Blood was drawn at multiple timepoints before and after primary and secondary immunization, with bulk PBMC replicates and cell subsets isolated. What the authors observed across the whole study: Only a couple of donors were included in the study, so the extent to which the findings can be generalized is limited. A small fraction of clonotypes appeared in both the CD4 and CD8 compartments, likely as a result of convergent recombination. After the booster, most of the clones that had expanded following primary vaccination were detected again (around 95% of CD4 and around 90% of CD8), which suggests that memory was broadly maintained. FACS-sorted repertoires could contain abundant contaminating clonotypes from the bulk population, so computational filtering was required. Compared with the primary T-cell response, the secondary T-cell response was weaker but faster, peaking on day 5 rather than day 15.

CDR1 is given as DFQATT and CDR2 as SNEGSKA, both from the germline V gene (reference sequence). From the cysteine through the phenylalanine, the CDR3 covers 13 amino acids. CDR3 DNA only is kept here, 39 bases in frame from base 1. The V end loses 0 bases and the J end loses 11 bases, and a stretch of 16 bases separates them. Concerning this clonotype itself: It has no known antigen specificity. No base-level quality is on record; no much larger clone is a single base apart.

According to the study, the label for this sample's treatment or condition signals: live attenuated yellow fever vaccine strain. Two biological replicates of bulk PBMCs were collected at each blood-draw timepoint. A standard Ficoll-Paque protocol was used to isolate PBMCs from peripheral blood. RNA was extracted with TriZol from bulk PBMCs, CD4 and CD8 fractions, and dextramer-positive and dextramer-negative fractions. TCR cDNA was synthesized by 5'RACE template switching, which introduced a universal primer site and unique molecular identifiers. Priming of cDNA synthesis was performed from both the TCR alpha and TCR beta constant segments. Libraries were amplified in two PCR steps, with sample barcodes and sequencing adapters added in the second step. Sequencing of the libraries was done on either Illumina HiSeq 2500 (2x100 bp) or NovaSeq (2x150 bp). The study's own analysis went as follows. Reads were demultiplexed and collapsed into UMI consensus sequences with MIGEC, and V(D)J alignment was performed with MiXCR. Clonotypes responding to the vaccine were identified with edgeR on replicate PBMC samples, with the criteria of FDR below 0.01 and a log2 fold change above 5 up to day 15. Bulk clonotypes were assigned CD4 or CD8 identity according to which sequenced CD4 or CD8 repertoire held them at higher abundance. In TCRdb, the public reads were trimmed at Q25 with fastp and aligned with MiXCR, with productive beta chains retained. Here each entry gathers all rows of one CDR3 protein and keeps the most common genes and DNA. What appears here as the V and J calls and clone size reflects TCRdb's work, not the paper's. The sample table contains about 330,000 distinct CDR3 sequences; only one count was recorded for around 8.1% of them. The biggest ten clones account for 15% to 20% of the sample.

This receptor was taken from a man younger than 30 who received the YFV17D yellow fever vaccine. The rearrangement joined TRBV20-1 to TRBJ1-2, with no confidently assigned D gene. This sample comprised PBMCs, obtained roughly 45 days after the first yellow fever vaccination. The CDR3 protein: CSARDAPPAGYTF. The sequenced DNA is TGCAGTGCTAGAGATGCCCCGCCTGCCGGATACACCTTC.